These 26 T cell receptor beta chains came from one sample sequenced in a study of cytomegalovirus exposure and HLA in healthy donors. The PCR used 60 Vbeta and 13 Jbeta primers. Libraries were prepared by immunoSEQ multiplex PCR; TCRdb keeps only in-frame clonotypes and omits some of them. The sample lists under 110,000 clones, just over 70% occurring once. The sample taken for sequencing was PBMCs. These TCRs come from a boy between 5 and 17 years old in good health and CMV-seronegative.

This clone has a handful of counts. This chain connects TRBV7-2 to TRBJ1-1; TRBD1 matches at 9 bases. This CDR3 is built from 16 residues. The trim removed 6 bases at V and 4 bases at J, leaving 12 bases unmatched. Germline V gene lookup returns CDR1 SGHTA and CDR2 FQGNSA. CDR3 protein: CASRTTGTGWRTEAFF. The CDR3 bases are TGTGCCAGCAGAACTACCGGGACAGGGTGGCGCACTGAAGCTTTCTTT.

V gene TRBV2 combines with J gene TRBJ2-7, with D possibly being TRBD2 (6 bases). Germline V CDR1 and CDR2: SNHLY, FYNNEI. This CDR3 contains 12 residues. V shed 8 bases and J shed 3 bases, with 11 bases lying between them. CDR3 DNA sequence: TGTGCCAGCGGAATGACTAGCTACGAGCAGTACTTC. It is translated as CASGMTSYEQYF.

The rearrangement joins TRBV5-1 to TRBJ2-3, with 10 bases aligning to TRBD2. This CDR3 is built from 14 residues. Germline V gene lookup returns CDR1 SGHRS and CDR2 YFSETQ. J gave up 4 bases and V 1 base, and 0 bases lay outside the gene matches. The CDR3 loop reads CASSLLAGADTQYF. The DNA for the CDR3 is TGCGCCAGCAGCTTGCTAGCGGGGGCAGATACGCAGTATTTT.

The rearrangement joins TRBV11-2 to TRBJ2-7; 11 nucleotides line up with TRBD2. The CDR3 runs to 16 residues. After removal of 5 bases from V and 2 bases from J, the junction contained 8 bases not matched to a gene. Germline V CDR1 and CDR2: SGHAT, FQNNGV. CDR3 DNA: TGTGCCAGCAGCCCGTCGCTAGCGGGGGGAACCTACGAGCAGTACTTC. This codes for CASSPSLAGGTYEQYF.

This clone showed up just a few times. The chain carries TRBV7-9 and TRBJ2-3; tentatively, D is TRBD2 (5 bases). V lost 5 bases and J 2 bases, leaving 11 bases between the germline ends. From germline, CDR1 is SEHNR and CDR2 FQNEAQ (reference sequence). The CDR3 has 14 residues. Here the CDR3 reads CASSVRAITDTQYF. The CDR3, as DNA: TGTGCCAGCAGCGTGAGGGCTATCACAGATACGCAGTATTTT.

This chain links TRBV5-1 with TRBJ1-3; D uncertain. CDR1 is SGHRS and CDR2 is YFSETQ in the germline V gene. This CDR3 has 17 amino acids. V was cut by 4 bases and J by 0 bases, with 17 bases left in between. The CDR3 spells CASSQLGSGPSGNTIYF. The CDR3 DNA reads TGCGCCAGCAGCCAACTCGGCAGCGGACCCTCTGGAAACACCATATATTTT.

J is TRBJ2-7 and V is TRBV5-1, with TRBD1 matching 7 bases. CDR1 and CDR2 (germline): SGHRS, YFSETQ. This CDR3 comprises 13 residues. V was clipped by 0 bases and J by 4 bases; unmatched bases: 1. The DNA of the CDR3 is TGCGCCAGCAGCTTGGCGGACAGGTACGAGCAGTACTTC. This gives the protein CASSLADRYEQYF.

The rearrangement links TRBV29-1 to TRBJ2-1, with 16 bases fitting TRBD2. CDR3 length: 18 amino acids. CDR1 is SQVTM, CDR2 ANQGSEA, per germline. With 1 base clipped from V and 6 bases from J, the junction kept 9 bases outside the gene matches. CDR3 nucleotide sequence: TGCAGCGTTGAAGTCGGGACTAGCGGGAGGGCCGGGGGCAATGAGCAGTTCTTC. Translation gives CSVEVGTSGRAGGNEQFF.

This clone has only one observation. The CDR3 DNA is TGCGCCAGCAGCTTTGGAGGGGATTTGGACGAGCAGTACTTC. Translated, it gives CASSFGGDLDEQYF. The V gene is TRBV5-1, the J gene TRBJ2-7, with D tentatively TRBD2 (6 bases). Trimming stripped 2 bases from V and 5 bases from J, with 14 bases between. From germline, CDR1 is SGHRS and CDR2 YFSETQ. This CDR3 is built from 14 residues.

The chain uses TRBV5-4 and TRBJ1-4; unclear D gene. CDR1 is SGHNT and CDR2 is YYREEE in the germline V gene (reference sequence). The ends were cut back, 0 bases at V and 8 bases at J, with 8 bases in the middle. The CDR3 totals 13 residues. This CDR3 reads CASSLGPGEKLFF. The CDR3 DNA reads TGTGCCAGCAGCTTGGGACCAGGCGAAAAACTGTTTTTT.

J is TRBJ1-2 and V is TRBV2; 12 positions agree with TRBD1. The CDR3 is 14 residues long. V dropped 7 bases and J dropped 4; count of bases not matched to a gene: 4. Germline CDR1 reads SNHLY; CDR2 reads FYNNEI. The CDR3 sequence: CASTGTGGFYGYTF. DNA for the CDR3: TGTGCCAGCACGGGGACAGGGGGCTTCTATGGCTACACCTTC.

This clone showed up just a few times. J is TRBJ2-2 and V is TRBV27; D possibly corresponds to TRBD2 (6 bases). V dropped 1 base and J dropped 3 bases, with 6 bases sitting between them. The germline gives CDR1 MNHEY, CDR2 SMNVEV (reference sequence). The CDR3 sequence is 14 residues long. CDR3 protein: CASSLWGDTGELFF. DNA of the CDR3: TGTGCCAGCAGTTTATGGGGGGACACCGGGGAGCTGTTTTTT.

The chain has TRBV6-1 and TRBJ2-7; 13 bases are a match to TRBD2. Germline V lookup: CDR1 MNHNS, CDR2 SASEGT. The CDR3 totals 20 residues. J was trimmed by 1 base and V by 3 bases; bases with no gene match: 15. The CDR3 protein is CASSEVPGWTSGSVSYEQYF. The CDR3 DNA reads as TGTGCCAGCAGTGAGGTCCCAGGGTGGACTAGCGGGAGTGTGTCCTACGAGCAGTACTTC.

This clone was found once. The J gene is TRBJ2-3, the V gene TRBV2; D might be TRBD1 (5 bases). Germline values: CDR1 SNHLY, CDR2 FYNNEI. The V end was cut by 7 bases, the J end by 0 bases, with 11 bases between. The CDR3 contains 14 residues. The DNA of the CDR3 is TGTGCCAGCATAGGGGTCACTAGCACAGATACGCAGTATTTT. It is translated as CASIGVTSTDTQYF.

The chain couples TRBV28 to TRBJ2-5, with 9 bases lining up with TRBD1. The CDR3 is made up of 15 amino acids. Germline trimming cut 4 bases from V and 1 base from J; bases unmatched to any gene: 4. Germline CDR1 and CDR2: MDHEN and SYDVKM. The CDR3 reads CASSSTGGSQETQYF. In DNA, the CDR3 is TGTGCCAGCAGTTCAACAGGGGGCAGCCAAGAGACCCAGTACTTC.

This clone was recorded once. The chain carries TRBV5-4 and TRBJ2-5; 7 bases are a match to TRBD2. The germline V gene encodes CDR1 SGHNT and CDR2 YYREEE (reference sequence). V lost 1 base, J lost 1 base, and 4 bases stayed unmatched. There are 15 residues in the CDR3. The CDR3 DNA sequence: TGTGCCAGCAGCTTGAAGCCTAGCGGCCAAGAGACCCAGTACTTC. It is translated as CASSLKPSGQETQYF. The full variable domain, rest sourced from reference TRBV5-4 and TRBJ2-5, is ETGVTQSPTHLIKTRGQQVTLRCSSQSGHNTVSWYQQALGQGPQFIFQYYREEENGRGNFPPRFSGLQFPNYSSELNVNALELDDSALYLCASSLKPSGQETQYFGPGTRLLVL.

The gene calls are TRBV6-5 and TRBJ2-1; D is ambiguous. Trimming removed 0 bases at V and 8 bases at J, with 8 bases between. Germline V gene sequence: CDR1 MNHEY, CDR2 SVGAGI. The CDR3 is 13 residues long. The CDR3 here is CASSYSGRDEQFF. The CDR3 coding sequence is TGTGCCAGCAGTTACTCGGGCCGAGATGAGCAGTTCTTC.

This clone was detected once. The rearrangement links TRBV14 to TRBJ2-7; D is possibly TRBD1 (7 bases). The CDR3 runs 16 residues. V lost 3 bases and J 4 bases, leaving 19 bases between the germline ends. From germline, CDR1 is SGHDN and CDR2 FVKESK. Here the CDR3 DNA reads TGTGCCAGCAGCCAGTGGGGAGGACAGGAAGCGTACGAGCAGTACTTC. Translation gives CASSQWGGQEAYEQYF.

The chain is built from TRBV14 and TRBJ2-3; 8 bases fit TRBD1. Germline V gene sequence: CDR1 SGHDN, CDR2 FVKESK. CDR3 length equals 16 residues. In DNA, the CDR3 is TGTGGAATTGACTGGACAGGGACACCTAGCACAGATACGCAGTATTTT. Amino acid sequence: CGIDWTGTPSTDTQYF.

The rearrangement uses TRBV2 and TRBJ1-1, with D uncertain. This CDR3 has 15 residues. Germline V gene data show CDR1 as SNHLY and CDR2 as FYNNEI. The germline V and J ends were trimmed by 7 bases and 3 bases, with 18 bases remaining between them. Written as DNA, the CDR3 is TGTGCCAGCACTCTTCGGCGGGGTATTGACACTGAAGCTTTCTTT. Amino acid sequence: CASTLRRGIDTEAFF.

The chain is built from TRBV5-6 and TRBJ2-2; D is ambiguous. There are 11 residues in the CDR3. Germline V gives CDR1 SGHDT, CDR2 YYEEEE. Trimming shortened V by 6 bases and J by 8 bases, and 8 bases separated the two germline ends. The CDR3 region is CASTTGGELFF. The CDR3 DNA sequence: TGTGCCAGCACCACCGGGGGGGAGCTGTTTTTT.

The CDR3 spells CASSEGGKSYEQYF. The CDR3, as DNA: TGTGCCAGCAGTGAAGGAGGGAAATCCTACGAGCAGTACTTC. This sequence joins TRBV6-1 and TRBJ2-7; TRBD2 is a possible D gene (5 bases). Germline V gene sequence: CDR1 MNHNS, CDR2 SASEGT. This CDR3 region has 14 residues. V shed 1 base and J shed 1 base, with 8 bases lying between them.

Regarding this clone: Other DNA sequences within the sample encode an identical CDR3. The chain combines TRBV6-5 with TRBJ1-1; the match to TRBD1 covers 10 bases. Looked up from germline, CDR1 is MNHEY and CDR2 is SVGAGI. The CDR3 has 14 residues. Trimming cost V 2 bases and J 5 bases; bases outside gene matches: 2. The CDR3 loop is CASSYGTGVTEAFF. The CDR3 DNA sequence: TGTGCCAGCAGTTACGGGACAGGGGTAACTGAAGCTTTCTTT.

The J gene is TRBJ2-1, the V gene TRBV13, with D maybe TRBD2 (6 bases). The germline CDR1 and CDR2 sequences are PRHDT and FYEKMQ (reference sequence). The CDR3 runs to 14 residues. V lost 5 bases to trimming and J lost 4 bases, with 12 bases between them. CDR3 coding DNA: TGTGCCAGCAGCCATCCCGGGACTTACAATGAGCAGTTCTTC. Translated, it gives CASSHPGTYNEQFF. Full variable domain (remainder filled in from reference TRBV13 and TRBJ2-1): AAGVIQSPRHLIKEKRETATLKCYPIPRHDTVYWYQQGPGQDPQFLISFYEKMQSDKGSIPDRFSAQQFSDYHSELNMSSLELGDSALYFCASSHPGTYNEQFFGPGTRLTVL.

The V gene is TRBV10-3, the J gene TRBJ2-7, with TRBD1 matching 8 bases. V dropped 5 bases and J dropped 0; count of bases not matched to a gene: 3. Germline assignment: CDR1 ENHRY and CDR2 SYGVKD. The CDR3 covers 14 residues. For the CDR3, the DNA is TGTGCCATCAGTAGGGACAGGAACTCCTACGAGCAGTACTTC. It specifies CAISRDRNSYEQYF.

The rearrangement uses TRBV11-2 and TRBJ1-2; D gene uncertain. The V end lost 5 bases, the J end lost 3 bases, and 13 bases lay between the germline ends. Germline lookup yields CDR1 SGHAT and CDR2 FQNNGV. The length of the CDR3 is 14 residues. The CDR3 DNA is TGTGCCAGCAGCCAGCCCAGGAATCACTATGGCTACACCTTC. Translation: CASSQPRNHYGYTF.